One and the same sample provided the 22 T cell receptor beta chains below, sequenced in a study of blood T cell repertoires in COVID-19. The repertoire was sequenced with immunoSEQ multiplex PCR; TCRdb's copy has only in-frame clones and lacks some. Of hundreds of thousands of clones listed, 87% are singletons. Sequenced: peripheral blood. Source of these receptors: a woman between 18 and 29 years old who had recovered from COVID-19.

The rearrangement uses TRBV7-6 and TRBJ1-5, with D possibly TRBD1 on 5 matching bases. Germline CDR1 reads SGHVS; CDR2 reads FNYEAQ. CDR3 length: 12 amino acids. V was cut by 5 bases and J by 8 bases, with 10 bases left in between. The CDR3 protein is CASSTGQEPQHF. CDR3 sequence (DNA): TGTGCCAGCAGCACCGGACAAGAGCCCCAGCATTTT.

This chain joins TRBV19 and TRBJ2-3; a possible D gene is TRBD2 (6 bases). The germline CDR1 and CDR2 sequences are LNHDA and SQIVND (reference sequence). V lost 3 bases to trimming and J lost 2 bases, with 12 bases between them. This CDR3 is 15 amino acids long. This CDR3 reads CASSMEAGITDTQYF. CDR3 DNA sequence: TGTGCCAGTAGTATGGAGGCGGGGATCACAGATACGCAGTATTTT. The variable domain in full, completed from reference TRBV19 and TRBJ2-3, reads DGGITQSPKYLFRKEGQNVTLSCEQNLNHDAMYWYRQDPGQGLRLIYYSQIVNDFQKGDIAEGYSVSREKKESFPLTVTSAQKNPTAFYLCASSMEAGITDTQYFGPGTRLTVL.

This chain uses TRBV27 with TRBJ1-2; 12 positions match TRBD1. Per the germline V gene, CDR1 is MNHEY and CDR2 is SMNVEV (reference sequence). V was pared by 6 bases and J by 7 bases, with 9 bases of the junction left unmatched. There are 15 residues in the CDR3. The CDR3 spells CASRRPGQGAVGYTF. CDR3 sequence (DNA): TGTGCCAGCAGACGACCGGGACAGGGGGCAGTTGGCTACACCTTC.

This sequence joins TRBV7-2 and TRBJ2-2; 8 bases match TRBD2. Germline values: CDR1 SGHTA, CDR2 FQGNSA. With 4 bases clipped from V and 2 bases from J, the junction kept 6 bases outside the gene matches. This CDR3 is 16 amino acids long. CDR3 residues: CASSSAGTSNTGELFF. The CDR3 DNA reads TGTGCCAGCAGCTCGGCCGGGACTAGTAACACCGGGGAGCTGTTTTTT.

The rearrangement joins TRBV20-1 to TRBJ1-1, with D tentatively TRBD1 (6 bases). V was shortened by 3 bases and J by 7 bases, with 15 bases between the two germline ends. Germline V gives CDR1 DFQATT, CDR2 SNEGSKA (reference sequence). The CDR3 loop spans 13 amino acids. This CDR3 reads CSASWQGSDEAFF. In nucleotides, the CDR3 is TGCAGTGCTAGTTGGCAGGGGAGTGATGAAGCTTTCTTT.

The chain combines TRBV29-1 with TRBJ1-2; 10 bases are a match to TRBD1. J gave up 4 bases and V 1 base, and 3 bases lay outside the gene matches. Germline V lookup: CDR1 SQVTM, CDR2 ANQGSEA. CDR3 length: 14 amino acids. CDR3 coding DNA: TGCAGCGTTGAAGGGACAGGGGGAGTCTATGGCTACACCTTC. It codes for CSVEGTGGVYGYTF.

The CDR3 spells CASSTGTGTSDEQFF. The CDR3 nucleotides are TGTGCCAGCAGCACCGGGACAGGGACATCGGATGAGCAGTTCTTC. The V and J genes are TRBV28 and TRBJ2-1; 9 nucleotides match TRBD1. In germline, CDR1 is MDHEN, CDR2 SYDVKM. The CDR3 totals 15 residues. V was clipped by 6 bases and J by 8 bases; unmatched bases: 11.

This clone was observed a handful of times. The rearrangement joins TRBV9 to TRBJ2-7, with no clear D. This CDR3 has 14 residues. Deletions cut 3 bases from V and 5 bases from J, with 15 bases between. Germline CDR1 is SGDLS and CDR2 is YYNGEE. This chain's CDR3 is CASSDDGSNNEQYF. CDR3 nucleotides: TGTGCCAGCAGCGATGACGGGTCGAACAACGAGCAGTACTTC.

This clone came up once. The chain is built from TRBV9 and TRBJ2-1; weak D call: TRBD2 (5 bases). Germline CDR1 is SGDLS and CDR2 is YYNGEE. Deletions cut 4 bases from V and 3 bases from J, with 8 bases between. This CDR3 contains 13 residues. CDR3 DNA sequence: TGTGCCAGCAGCTCCCGGGACTACAATGAGCAGTTCTTC. This gives the protein CASSSRDYNEQFF. Supplemented by reference TRBV9 and TRBJ2-1, the full variable domain reads DSGVTQTPKHLITATGQRVTLRCSPRSGDLSVYWYQQSLDQGLQFLIQYYNGEERAKGNILERFSAQQFPDLHSELNLSSLELGDSALYFCASSSRDYNEQFFGPGTRLTVL.

The rearrangement joins TRBV5-8 to TRBJ1-2, with D unclear. CDR1 is SGHTS and CDR2 is YDEGEE in the germline V gene. CDR3 length: 14 residues. V was cut by 0 bases and J by 5 bases, with 11 bases left in between. The CDR3 DNA reads as TGTGCCAGCAGCTTGGAAGGGCGGGAGTATGGCTACACCTTC. As protein: CASSLEGREYGYTF.

The rearrangement links TRBV7-2 to TRBJ1-1, with D maybe TRBD1 (6 bases). This CDR3 comprises 14 residues. The V gene's germline CDR1 is SGHTA and CDR2 FQGNSA. Between the trimmed V and J ends, which lost 2 bases and 5 bases, there was a span of 12 bases. This chain's CDR3 is CASSLSGVDTEAFF. The CDR3 DNA reads TGTGCCAGCAGCTTATCAGGGGTCGATACTGAAGCTTTCTTT.

This clone was counted once. V usage is TRBV7-2 and J usage is TRBJ1-2; D may be TRBD1 (5 bases). Deletions cut 1 base from V and 4 bases from J, with 13 bases between. This CDR3 comprises 15 residues. Germline CDR1 SGHTA, CDR2 FQGNSA. This CDR3 reads CASSLEVGAGYGYTF. The CDR3 DNA reads TGTGCCAGCAGCTTAGAGGTTGGGGCTGGCTATGGCTACACCTTC. Combining the CDR3 with reference TRBV7-2 and TRBJ1-2 gives the whole variable domain GAGVSQSPSNKVTEKGKDVELRCDPISGHTALYWYRQSLGQGLEFLIYFQGNSAPDKSGLPSDRFSAERTGGSVSTLTIQRTQQEDSAVYLCASSLEVGAGYGYTFGSGTRLTVV.

This sequence joins TRBV28 and TRBJ2-7; the match to TRBD2 covers 8 bases. V was clipped by 10 bases and J by 4 bases; unmatched bases: 12. The germline V gene has CDR1 MDHEN and CDR2 SYDVKM. This CDR3 spans 14 amino acids. The CDR3 bases are TGTGCCACATTTTATAGCGGGATGGTATACGAGCAGTACTTC. Amino acids: CATFYSGMVYEQYF.

The rearrangement uses TRBV19 and TRBJ1-5, with 9 positions matching TRBD1. The CDR3 runs 15 residues. Germline assignment: CDR1 LNHDA and CDR2 SQIVND (reference sequence). Trimming cost V 0 bases and J 7 bases; bases outside gene matches: 4. CDR3 amino acids: CASSIEGQGNQPQHF. Here the CDR3 DNA reads TGTGCCAGTAGTATAGAGGGACAGGGTAACCAGCCCCAGCATTTT. Supplemented by reference TRBV19 and TRBJ1-5, the full variable domain reads DGGITQSPKYLFRKEGQNVTLSCEQNLNHDAMYWYRQDPGQGLRLIYYSQIVNDFQKGDIAEGYSVSREKKESFPLTVTSAQKNPTAFYLCASSIEGQGNQPQHFGDGTRLSIL.

The chain carries TRBV29-1 and TRBJ2-1; 12 nucleotides line up with TRBD2. The germline V gene has CDR1 SQVTM and CDR2 ANQGSEA. The CDR3 consists of 14 residues. J gave up 10 bases and V 6 bases, and 10 bases lay outside the gene matches. The CDR3 is CSVKGLAGPAEQFF. The DNA of the CDR3 is TGCAGCGTGAAAGGACTAGCGGGACCCGCGGAGCAGTTCTTC.

The chain combines TRBV7-2 with TRBJ1-1, with TRBD1 identical over 10 bases. Germline assignment: CDR1 SGHTA and CDR2 FQGNSA. The CDR3 spans 16 residues. Trimming took 5 bases from V and 5 from J; bases not matched to a gene: 11. CDR3 sequence (DNA): TGTGCCAGCAGCGCCCGACAGGGGGCAATGGGGACTGAAGCTTTCTTT. Its translation is CASSARQGAMGTEAFF.

This chain links TRBV20-1 with TRBJ1-5, with a tentative D call TRBD1 (6 bases). Germline V lookup: CDR1 DFQATT, CDR2 SNEGSKA (reference sequence). Trimming stripped 3 bases from V and 2 bases from J, with 11 bases between. The CDR3 totals 14 residues. CDR3 coding DNA: TGCAGTGCTAGTGTGGGGGCCGGCAATCAGCCCCAGCATTTT. As protein: CSASVGAGNQPQHF.

This chain uses TRBV5-1 with TRBJ2-3; D remains ambiguous. Germline V gene sequence: CDR1 SGHRS, CDR2 YFSETQ. The V gene lost 0 bases and the J gene lost 0 bases, with 8 bases spanning the gap. The CDR3 loop spans 15 amino acids. CDR3 nucleotides: TGCGCCAGCAGCTTGGGGAGCACTAGCACAGATACGCAGTATTTT. It yields the protein CASSLGSTSTDTQYF.

The chain uses TRBV7-9 and TRBJ2-7; unclear D gene. Germline CDR1 is SEHNR and CDR2 is FQNEAQ (reference sequence). Trimming left V 1 base short and J 5 bases short, with 9 bases between. This CDR3 comprises 13 residues. CDR3 bases: TGTGCCAGCAGCTTAGTTGCCAGAAACGAGCAGTACTTC. It is translated as CASSLVARNEQYF.

This chain's CDR3 is CASSTGQEETQYF. DNA of the CDR3: TGTGCCAGCAGCACAGGACAGGAAGAGACCCAGTACTTC. V usage is TRBV7-7 and J usage is TRBJ2-5; 7 bases align to TRBD1. Germline V gives CDR1 SSHAT, CDR2 FNYEAQ (reference sequence). The trim removed 5 bases at V and 3 bases at J, leaving 3 bases unmatched. CDR3 size: 13 residues.

The rearrangement links TRBV23-1 to TRBJ1-5; D is undetermined. TRBV23-1 is filed as an ORF, its function uncertain. The V end was cut by 3 bases, the J end by 4 bases, with 16 bases between. The CDR3 extends over 16 amino acids. This CDR3 is CASSHGVREGNQPQHF. In DNA, the CDR3 is TGCGCCAGCAGTCACGGGGTGCGGGAAGGGAATCAGCCCCAGCATTTT.

This clone was seen just once. The chain combines TRBV19 with TRBJ2-1; tentative D call: TRBD2 (6 bases). The CDR3 is made up of 15 amino acids. Between the trimmed V and J ends, which lost 5 bases and 9 bases, there was a span of 20 bases. Germline V lookup: CDR1 LNHDA, CDR2 SQIVND (reference sequence). The CDR3: CASSGGDATPGEQFF. CDR3 nucleotide sequence: TGTGCCAGTAGTGGAGGGGACGCCACCCCGGGTGAGCAGTTCTTC.